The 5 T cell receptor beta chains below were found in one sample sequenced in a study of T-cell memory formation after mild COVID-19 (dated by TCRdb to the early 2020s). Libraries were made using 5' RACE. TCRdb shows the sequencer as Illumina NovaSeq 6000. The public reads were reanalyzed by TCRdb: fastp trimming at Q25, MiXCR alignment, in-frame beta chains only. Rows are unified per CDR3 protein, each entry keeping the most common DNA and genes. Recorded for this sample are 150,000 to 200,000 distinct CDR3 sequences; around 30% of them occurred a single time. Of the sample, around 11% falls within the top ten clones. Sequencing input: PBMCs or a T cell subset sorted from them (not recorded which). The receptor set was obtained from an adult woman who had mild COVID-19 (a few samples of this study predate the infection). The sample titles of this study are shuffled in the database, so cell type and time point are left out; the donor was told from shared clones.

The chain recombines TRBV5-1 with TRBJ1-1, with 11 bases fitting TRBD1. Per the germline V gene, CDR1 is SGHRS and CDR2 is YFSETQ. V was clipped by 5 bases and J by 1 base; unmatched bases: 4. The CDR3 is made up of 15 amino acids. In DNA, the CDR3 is TGCGCCAGCAGATCAGGACAGGGGGCGAACACTGAAGCTTTCTTT. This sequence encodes CASRSGQGANTEAFF. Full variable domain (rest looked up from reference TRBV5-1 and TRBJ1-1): KAGVTQTPRYLIKTRGQQVTLSCSPISGHRSVSWYQQTPGQGLQFLFEYFSETQRNKGNFPGRFSGRQFSNSRSEMNVSTLELGDSALYLCASRSGQGANTEAFFGQGTRLTVV.

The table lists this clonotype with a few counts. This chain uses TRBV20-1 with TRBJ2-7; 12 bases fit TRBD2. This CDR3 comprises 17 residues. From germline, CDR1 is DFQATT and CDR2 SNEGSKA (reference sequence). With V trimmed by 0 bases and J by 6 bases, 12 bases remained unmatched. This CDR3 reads CSARDRRLAGDAFEQYF. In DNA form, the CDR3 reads TGCAGTGCTAGAGATAGGCGACTAGCGGGGGACGCTTTCGAGCAGTACTTC.

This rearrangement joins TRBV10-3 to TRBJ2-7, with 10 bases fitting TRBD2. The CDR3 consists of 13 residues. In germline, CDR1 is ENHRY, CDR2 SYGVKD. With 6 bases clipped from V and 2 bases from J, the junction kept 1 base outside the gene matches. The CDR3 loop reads CAIRLAGAYEQYF. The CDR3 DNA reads TGTGCCATCAGGCTAGCGGGAGCCTACGAGCAGTACTTC.

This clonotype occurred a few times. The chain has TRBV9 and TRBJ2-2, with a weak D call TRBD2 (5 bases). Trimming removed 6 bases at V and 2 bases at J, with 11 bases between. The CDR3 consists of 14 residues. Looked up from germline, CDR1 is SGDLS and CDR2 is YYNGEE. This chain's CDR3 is CASNSGINTGELFF. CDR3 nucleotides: TGTGCCAGCAACTCGGGAATAAACACCGGGGAGCTGTTTTTT. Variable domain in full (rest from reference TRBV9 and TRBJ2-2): DSGVTQTPKHLITATGQRVTLRCSPRSGDLSVYWYQQSLDQGLQFLIQYYNGEERAKGNILERFSAQQFPDLHSELNLSSLELGDSALYFCASNSGINTGELFFGEGSRLTVL.

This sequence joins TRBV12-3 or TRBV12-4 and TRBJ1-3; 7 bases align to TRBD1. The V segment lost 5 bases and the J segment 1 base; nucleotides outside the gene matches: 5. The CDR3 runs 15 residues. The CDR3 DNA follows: TGTGCCAGCAGTCCCGACAGGGCTTCTGGAAACACCATATATTTT. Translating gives CASSPDRASGNTIYF.